This T cell receptor beta chain appears in the sequencing data of a study of shared clonotypes between healthy human individuals. General study points: Sampling covered blood only; tissue repertoires likely differ.

About this clone itself: As yet, its antigen is unknown.

The study separated CD4+ cells into CD45RA+ naive and CD45RA-negative memory subsets. The CDR3 covers 13 residues. Germline assignment: CDR1 SEHNR and CDR2 FQNEAQ (reference sequence). Some clones are missing from TCRdb's copy, which holds only in-frame ones; the method was immunoSEQ multiplex PCR. The sample lists around 510,000 clones; approximately 95% were seen once. This sequence originates from a woman aged 25 to 39 in good health. Source material: naive CD4+ T cells sorted from blood. Subset denoted: CD45RA+ positively selected. The rearrangement joins TRBV7-9 to TRBJ2-5, with TRBD1 as a possible D gene (6 bases). The DNA end favors TRBJ2-7, so the J call may be wrong. The CDR3 DNA sequence: TGTGCCAGCAGCCTATCAGGGGTCTACGAGCAGTACTTC. It specifies CASSLSGVYEQYF.